This T cell receptor beta chain was profiled in a study of blood T cell repertoires in COVID-19. Study in general: Nucleic acid was either cDNA or gDNA, and it came from T cells, B-cell-depleted T cells, or PBMCs.

In the authors' methods: Using reference gene primer amplification, nucleated cell counts were estimated. Repertoires were generated with immunoSEQ multiplex PCR, while TCRdb's copy carries only in-frame clones and drops some. That table is the source of V, J and clone size, and D and trimming were worked out from the DNA. Found here are 90,000 to 100,000 clones, about 89% of them singletons; the top ten hold 10%. Germline V gene sequence: CDR1 SEHNR, CDR2 FQNEAQ (reference sequence). The germline V and J ends were trimmed by 1 base and 3 bases, with 7 bases remaining between them. CDR3 length: 14 amino acids.

The TCR comes from a man aged 50 or older with acute or convalescent COVID-19. Sequenced material: peripheral blood. The rearrangement joins TRBV7-9 to TRBJ1-5; TRBD1 might be the D (5 bases). CDR3 loop: CASSLGQINQPQHF. The CDR3, as DNA: TGTGCCAGCAGCTTAGGACAGATCAATCAGCCCCAGCATTTT. Full variable domain (remainder filled in from reference TRBV7-9 and TRBJ1-5): DTGVSQNPRHKITKRGQNVTFRCDPISEHNRLYWYRQTLGQGPEFLTYFQNEAQLEKSRLLSDRFSAERPKGSFSTLEIQRTEQGDSAMYLCASSLGQINQPQHFGDGTRLSIL.